The clone carrying this T cell receptor beta chain showed up just a few times. The CDR3 spans 14 residues. Trimming cost V 2 bases and J 6 bases; bases outside gene matches: 7. Germline-derived CDR1 and CDR2 are SGHNT and YYREEE (reference sequence). The sample originates from a study of blood T cell repertoires in COVID-19. Overall study: COVID-19 samples, acute and convalescent, were from the United States, Italy and Spain. In each case, the material was cDNA or gDNA derived from T cells, B-cell-depleted T cells, or PBMCs.

Per the original data handling: Amplifying reference gene primers gave estimates of nucleated cell counts. Profiling relied on immunoSEQ multiplex PCR, and the TCRdb table lists in-frame clones only, not all of them. V and J calls and clone size are as listed in that table; D and trimming were resolved from the DNA. The top ten hold 7.6% of the sample, which has fewer than 200,000 clones, roughly 80% seen once. Seattle researchers signed up patients amid active infection and tracked them longitudinally. The rearrangement links TRBV5-4 to TRBJ2-7; TRBD1 agrees at 8 bases. The sequence derives from a woman in her sixties or seventies with COVID-19, enrolled during active disease. The sample comprised peripheral blood. CDR3 amino acids: CASSFVGQGSEQYF. CDR3 nucleotides: TGTGCCAGCAGCTTTGTAGGACAGGGCTCCGAGCAGTACTTC.